The 23 T cell receptor beta chains in this list originate from one sample, sequenced in a study of T cell responses to AZD1222 COVID-19 vaccine. TCRdb's table, derived via immunoSEQ multiplex PCR, lists solely in-frame clones and lacks some. The sample holds some 150,000 clones, around 89% seen once. This material consisted of peripheral blood, taken on day 0 of AZD1222 vaccination. All receptors come from an adult in good health.

The chain is built from TRBV7-3 and TRBJ2-1, with 7 bases aligning to TRBD2. This CDR3 is 14 amino acids long. Trimming took 5 bases from V and 11 from J; bases not matched to a gene: 12. Germline V CDR1 and CDR2: SGHTA, FQGTGA. The CDR3 reads CASSPGQTSAKQFF. For the CDR3, the DNA is TGTGCCAGCAGCCCCGGACAAACTAGCGCGAAGCAGTTCTTC.

The chain links TRBV6-5 to TRBJ1-2; 10 bases agree with TRBD1. Germline-derived CDR1 and CDR2 are MNHEY and SVGAGI. This CDR3 is built from 15 residues. V shed 7 bases and J 8 bases; nucleotides not matched to a gene: 13. The CDR3 bases are TGTGCCAGCACCACCGCCGGGACAGGGGAATCAGGCTACACCTTC. It is translated as CASTTAGTGESGYTF.

The rearrangement uses TRBV6-5 and TRBJ2-7; D unclear. CDR1 and CDR2 from the germline V gene are MNHEY and SVGAGI. The CDR3 spans 15 residues. Trimming shortened V by 0 bases and J by 6 bases, and 15 bases separated the two germline ends. The CDR3 loop reads CASSYSRSRSGEQYF. The CDR3 region has the DNA TGTGCCAGCAGTTACTCTCGGTCCCGATCTGGCGAGCAGTACTTC.

The chain joins TRBV7-2 to TRBJ1-1; D unresolved. Germline lookup yields CDR1 SGHTA and CDR2 FQGNSA. The germline V and J ends were trimmed by 6 bases and 0 bases, with 8 bases remaining between them. CDR3 size: 13 residues. CDR3 in DNA: TGTGCCAGCAGTCCGGGGATGAACACTGAAGCTTTCTTT. It translates to CASSPGMNTEAFF.

Worth noting for this clone: The junction does not match germline at one end; this may be a read error. The chain employs TRBV7-8 and TRBJ2-7; 10 bases match TRBD2. CDR3 size: 17 residues. CDR1 SGHVS and CDR2 FQNEAQ come from the germline V gene. The CDR3 reads CASSLAHSGRPLREQYF. The CDR3 DNA follows: TGTGCCAGCAGCCTAGCCCATAGCGGGAGGCCCTTGAGGGAGCAGTACTTC. The full variable domain, with the rest looked up from reference TRBV7-8 and TRBJ2-7, is GAGVSQSPRYKVAKRGQDVALRCDPISGHVSLFWYQQALGQGPEFLTYFQNEAQLDKSGLPSDRFFAERPEGSVSTLKIQRTQQEDSAVYLCASSLAHSGRPLREQYFGPGTRLTVT.

The table lists this clone with a count of one. This chain connects TRBV4-2 to TRBJ2-5; tentatively, D is TRBD1 (5 bases). This CDR3 spans 15 amino acids. The germline V gene encodes CDR1 LGHNA and CDR2 YNFKEQ. Trimming shortened V by 0 bases and J by 6 bases, and 14 bases separated the two germline ends. As DNA, the CDR3 is TGTGCCAGCAGCCAAGATTCCGGCAGGGTGAAGACCCAGTACTTC. Amino acids: CASSQDSGRVKTQYF.

The J gene is TRBJ1-6, the V gene TRBV13; 9 bases are shared with TRBD1. The CDR3 runs 14 residues. Germline CDR1 PRHDT, CDR2 FYEKMQ (reference sequence). Trimming at V came to 6 bases and at J to 10 bases, leaving 7 bases not matched to a gene. CDR3 sequence reads: CASRAGTGISPLHF. The CDR3 bases are TGTGCCAGCAGAGCTGGGACAGGGATCTCACCCCTCCACTTT.

This chain uses TRBV5-1 with TRBJ1-2, with 9 bases that match TRBD1. This CDR3 comprises 15 residues. V lost 3 bases, J lost 4 bases, and 7 bases stayed unmatched. Germline-derived CDR1 and CDR2 are SGHRS and YFSETQ. DNA of the CDR3: TGCGCCAGCAGCTGGGGGACAGGGCATGGCTATGGCTACACCTTC. Protein product: CASSWGTGHGYGYTF.

The gene calls are TRBV7-7 and TRBJ2-5; D is unresolved. V lost 2 bases to trimming and J lost 3 bases, with 10 bases between them. CDR1 is SSHAT and CDR2 is FNYEAQ in the germline V gene (reference sequence). CDR3 length: 14 residues. CDR3 coding DNA: TGTGCCAGCAGCTTATTAGGCAGTAAAGAGACCCAGTACTTC. It encodes CASSLLGSKETQYF.

Worth noting for this clone: Other DNA variants within this sample encode the same CDR3. V is TRBV15 and J is TRBJ2-1; TRBD2 is a possible D gene (6 bases). The CDR3 has 14 amino acids. Germline V lookup: CDR1 LNHNV, CDR2 YYDKDF (reference sequence). Between the trimmed V and J ends, which lost 0 bases and 5 bases, there was a span of 8 bases. Here the CDR3 reads CATSRDRLDNEQFF. The DNA for the CDR3 is TGTGCCACCAGCAGAGATCGACTAGACAATGAGCAGTTCTTC.

The chain is built from TRBV27 and TRBJ1-5; 12 positions match TRBD1. From germline, CDR1 is MNHEY and CDR2 SMNVEV (reference sequence). CDR3 length: 16 residues. Losses at the gene ends were 5 bases for V and 4 bases for J; bases not matched to a gene: 6. The CDR3 region has the DNA TGTGCCAGCAGTACGGGACAGGGGGCTGGGAATCAGCCCCAGCATTTT. It translates to CASSTGQGAGNQPQHF.

The CDR3 region has the DNA TGTGCCAGCAGCTTAGGCGAGGGGGGAGGAACTAATGAAAAACTGTTTTTT. Translated, it gives CASSLGEGGGTNEKLFF. J is TRBJ1-4 and V is TRBV7-9; D is perhaps TRBD1 (6 bases). Per the germline V gene, CDR1 is SEHNR and CDR2 is FQNEAQ (reference sequence). The ends were cut back, 1 base at V and 1 base at J, with 13 bases in the middle. This CDR3 comprises 17 residues.

The genes are TRBV28 and TRBJ1-6; D uncertain. This CDR3 is 13 amino acids long. Trimming took off 6 bases at V and 3 bases at J, with 6 bases between the two ends. Looked up from germline, CDR1 is MDHEN and CDR2 is SYDVKM. CDR3: CASSPDYNSPLHF. The DNA of the CDR3 is TGTGCCAGCAGCCCGGACTATAATTCACCCCTCCACTTT.

The J gene is TRBJ1-2, the V gene TRBV6-6, with D possibly being TRBD1 (6 bases). The ends were cut back, 6 bases at V and 5 bases at J, with 16 bases in the middle. The CDR3 spans 14 residues. Germline V gene data show CDR1 as MNHNY and CDR2 as SVGAGI (reference sequence). The CDR3 here is CASRTPGQNYGYTF. The CDR3 DNA reads as TGTGCCAGCAGAACTCCGGGACAAAATTATGGCTACACCTTC.

V is TRBV3-1 (or the pseudogene TRBV3-2) and J is TRBJ1-4; D call uncertain. V lost 4 bases and J 11 bases, leaving 14 bases between the germline ends. The CDR3 consists of 13 residues. CDR1 is LGHDT, CDR2 YNNKEL, per germline (reference sequence). The CDR3 sequence is CASSLRTGAKLFF. Here the CDR3 DNA reads TGTGCCAGCAGCCTTAGGACCGGAGCCAAACTGTTTTTT.

The table lists this clone with a few counts. The chain has TRBV28 and TRBJ2-1; 10 positions agree with TRBD2. Germline CDR1 and CDR2: MDHEN and SYDVKM. This CDR3 is built from 14 residues. The V gene end was trimmed by 8 bases and the J gene end by 3 bases; junction bases not matched to a gene: 4. The CDR3 DNA reads as TGTGCCAGCTCGATAGCGGGAGGCTACAATGAGCAGTTCTTC. Translating it yields CASSIAGGYNEQFF.

The chain employs TRBV28 and TRBJ1-2, with TRBD1 identical over 7 bases. With V trimmed by 2 bases and J by 0 bases, 12 bases remained unmatched. This CDR3 is 18 amino acids long. Germline V gene sequence: CDR1 MDHEN, CDR2 SYDVKM. The CDR3 region is CASSLIGGVRGPNYGYTF. Here the CDR3 DNA reads TGTGCCAGCAGTTTAATAGGGGGCGTAAGAGGCCCTAACTATGGCTACACCTTC.

J is TRBJ2-2 and V is TRBV7-9, with TRBD2 matching over 12 bases. Germline V gene data show CDR1 as SEHNR and CDR2 as FQNEAQ (reference sequence). V trimming: 5 bases; J trimming: 4 bases; junction bases outside the gene matches: 8. The CDR3 is made up of 17 amino acids. CDR3 amino acids: CASSTELAGGPTGELFF. CDR3 coding DNA: TGTGCCAGCAGCACCGAACTAGCGGGAGGACCCACCGGGGAGCTGTTTTTT.

The chain has TRBV7-2 and TRBJ2-2; D is undetermined. V lost 4 bases, J lost 11 bases, and 17 bases lay in between. Germline V gene data show CDR1 as SGHTA and CDR2 as FQGNSA. This CDR3 comprises 14 residues. DNA of the CDR3: TGTGCCAGCAGCTCCCAATCCACAGAAGGTGAGCTGTTTTTT. The encoded protein is CASSSQSTEGELFF.

The chain couples TRBV28 to TRBJ1-5, with TRBD1 matching over 8 bases. CDR3 length equals 15 residues. Unmatched junction bases numbered 8, after V lost 4 bases and J lost 6 bases. Germline CDR1 and CDR2: MDHEN and SYDVKM. The CDR3 nucleotides read TGTGCCAGCAGTTCCGGGACAGGTGGGGGTCAGCCCCAGCATTTT. Encoded protein: CASSSGTGGGQPQHF.

The chain uses TRBV4-3 and TRBJ1-3, with unresolved D. Trimming took 0 bases from V and 0 from J, leaving 12 bases between them. Germline CDR1 and CDR2: LGHNA and YSLEER. The length of the CDR3 is 17 residues. The CDR3 region is CASSQDPGGSSGNTIYF. CDR3 sequence (DNA): TGCGCCAGCAGCCAAGATCCTGGAGGGAGCTCTGGAAACACCATATATTTT.

The chain has TRBV2 and TRBJ1-1; D unresolved. The CDR3 runs 14 residues. Germline V CDR1 and CDR2: SNHLY, FYNNEI. Trimming left V 5 bases short and J 1 base short, with 11 bases between. The CDR3 DNA is TGTGCCAGCAGTCCCCATCTGGGGAACACTGAAGCTTTCTTT. This translates into CASSPHLGNTEAFF.

This clone occurred once. The V gene is TRBV4-1, the J gene TRBJ2-1; D is ambiguous. Germline CDR1 MGHRA, CDR2 YSYEKL. This CDR3 has 12 amino acids. V was shortened by 4 bases and J by 5 bases, with 6 bases between the two germline ends. CDR3 region: CASSPGNNEQFF. The DNA of the CDR3 is TGCGCCAGCAGCCCTGGAAACAATGAGCAGTTCTTC.